This T cell receptor beta chain was identified in a study of T cell changes during pregnancy in multiple sclerosis. Using immunoSEQ multiplex PCR, the repertoire was profiled, and TCRdb retains in-frame clones only, with some absent. The data hold under 45,000 clones, with about 96% observed a single time. Germline V gives CDR1 GTSNPN, CDR2 SVGIG (reference sequence). V was cut by 7 bases and J by 1 base, with 18 bases left in between. This CDR3 has 15 amino acids. The chain carries TRBV30 and TRBJ2-3, with TRBD1 as a possible D gene (6 bases). The sequencing used peripheral blood, collected in the second trimester of pregnancy. The sequence derives from a female donor with multiple sclerosis, enrolled in a pregnancy study. The CDR3 region is CAYSLKRQGTDTQYF. The CDR3 DNA reads TGTGCCTATAGCCTTAAACGACAGGGCACAGATACGCAGTATTTT.